Below, 27 T cell receptor beta chains from the same sample are listed, as sequenced in a study of early T cells in non-severe SARS-CoV-2 infection. MiXCR, run by TCRdb on the 5' RACE reads, gives a single entry per CDR3 protein. There are approximately 52,000 distinct CDR3 sequences in the sample; over 7% occur only once, and 9.4% lies in the top ten. The sample taken for sequencing was whole blood. Receptors were obtained from an adult who was a healthcare worker with PCR-confirmed SARS-CoV-2 infection or an uninfected control (not recorded which).

A few counts support this clonotype. The chain is built from TRBV5-1 and TRBJ2-3; 8 nucleotides align to TRBD1. Germline V gives CDR1 SGHRS, CDR2 YFSETQ. The CDR3 spans 14 residues. Trimming removed 0 bases from V and 4 bases from J; junction bases left unmatched: 1. CDR3 in DNA: TGCGCCAGCAGCTTGGGCAGGGGGCCAGATACGCAGTATTTT. This encodes CASSLGRGPDTQYF.

This rearrangement joins TRBV5-1 to TRBJ1-1; 7 nucleotides match TRBD1. The CDR3 extends over 14 amino acids. Germline values: CDR1 SGHRS, CDR2 YFSETQ. V dropped 0 bases and J dropped 7; count of bases not matched to a gene: 6. CDR3: CASSLVQGVFEAFF. The CDR3 region has the DNA TGCGCCAGCAGCTTGGTTCAGGGGGTCTTTGAAGCTTTCTTT.

This clonotype was recorded a few times. The chain joins TRBV11-2 to TRBJ2-7; tentatively, D is TRBD1 or TRBD2 (6 bases each). Germline-derived CDR1 and CDR2 are SGHAT and FQNNGV. This CDR3 has 15 residues. The V end lost 5 bases, the J end lost 1 base, and 15 bases lay between the germline ends. Here the CDR3 DNA reads TGTGCCAGCAGCCCGCCAAGGGGGGAATCCTACGAGCAGTACTTC. It codes for CASSPPRGESYEQYF.

Many counts were recorded for this clonotype. The V and J genes are TRBV20-1 and TRBJ2-7; 10 bases match TRBD2. The germline gives CDR1 DFQATT, CDR2 SNEGSKA (reference sequence). The CDR3 consists of 12 residues. The V gene end was trimmed by 6 bases and the J gene end by 6 bases; junction bases not matched to a gene: 5. The CDR3 sequence is CSALAGELEQYF. In DNA, the CDR3 is TGCAGTGCCCTAGCGGGAGAACTCGAGCAGTACTTC.

This chain links TRBV7-6 with TRBJ2-3; 10 positions match TRBD2. Germline V CDR1 and CDR2: SGHVS, FNYEAQ. The CDR3 totals 16 residues. With V trimmed by 1 base and J by 2 bases, 3 bases remained unmatched. CDR3 in amino acids: CASSLGSGGATDTQYF. The CDR3 DNA reads as TGTGCCAGCAGCTTAGGCAGCGGGGGGGCCACAGATACGCAGTATTTT.

V and J are TRBV19 and TRBJ1-6, with D possibly matching TRBD1 (6 bases). Germline V CDR1 and CDR2: LNHDA, SQIVND (reference sequence). V dropped 6 bases and J dropped 7 bases, with 19 bases sitting between them. This CDR3 has 16 residues. Here the CDR3 reads CASSHGQGRANSPLHF. CDR3 nucleotides: TGTGCCAGTAGCCATGGGCAGGGGAGGGCAAATTCACCCCTCCACTTT.

The V gene is TRBV3-1, the J gene TRBJ1-2; D might be TRBD1 (5 bases). Germline lookup yields CDR1 LGHDT and CDR2 YNNKEL (reference sequence). This CDR3 spans 15 amino acids. V lost 1 base and J 1 base, leaving 10 bases between the germline ends. CDR3 nucleotides: TGTGCCAGCAGCCAAGGTCTACAGGTTAACTATGGCTACACCTTC. This sequence encodes CASSQGLQVNYGYTF.

The table lists this clonotype with many counts. J is TRBJ1-5 and V is TRBV2, with a tentative D call TRBD1 (6 bases). Germline V gene lookup returns CDR1 SNHLY and CDR2 FYNNEI. The CDR3 is 14 residues long. Trimming pared 1 base from V and 2 bases from J, leaving 6 bases between. The CDR3 DNA reads TGTGCCAGCAGTGAAGACAGGGGCAATCAGCCCCAGCATTTT. Its protein is CASSEDRGNQPQHF.

This clonotype was detected only a few times. The rearrangement uses TRBV6-1 and TRBJ1-1, with D uncertain. In germline, CDR1 is MNHNS, CDR2 SASEGT. The CDR3 has 13 amino acids. V dropped 4 bases and J dropped 1 base, with 7 bases sitting between them. CDR3 sequence: CASSVVGNTEAFF. In DNA, the CDR3 is TGTGCCAGCAGTGTGGTTGGGAACACTGAAGCTTTCTTT.

This clonotype occurred a few times. The chain employs TRBV12-3 or TRBV12-4 and TRBJ2-3; 7 positions agree with TRBD1. The CDR3 runs to 13 residues. Trimming took 8 bases from V and 4 from J; bases not matched to a gene: 6. The CDR3 sequence: CASRTGFSDTQYF. In nucleotides, the CDR3 is TGTGCCAGCCGGACAGGATTCTCAGATACGCAGTATTTT.

This sequence joins TRBV7-2 and TRBJ2-5; 11 bases line up with TRBD1. The length of the CDR3 is 16 residues. Per the germline V gene, CDR1 is SGHTA and CDR2 is FQGNSA. The J segment lost 5 bases and the V segment lost 5 bases, leaving 10 bases of the junction unmatched. DNA of the CDR3: TGTGCCAGCAGCCGCTGGACAGGGGGCGTCGGGGAGACCCAGTACTTC. Translating it yields CASSRWTGGVGETQYF.

The gene calls are TRBV27 and TRBJ1-2; a weak D match, TRBD1 (6 bases). With 8 bases removed from V and 4 bases from J, the gap between germline ends came to 17 bases. This CDR3 has 14 residues. The germline CDR1 and CDR2 sequences are MNHEY and SMNVEV (reference sequence). CDR3 sequence reads: CASGPYGQSYGYTF. Here the CDR3 DNA reads TGTGCCAGCGGACCTTACGGACAGTCCTATGGCTACACCTTC.

The V call is TRBV2, the J call TRBJ1-2, with D uncertain. Germline lookup yields CDR1 SNHLY and CDR2 FYNNEI. CDR3 size: 13 residues. The ends were cut back, 5 bases at V and 7 bases at J, with 14 bases in the middle. The CDR3 nucleotides read TGTGCCAGCAGTATTGGGTCAAAGGGTGGCTACACCTTC. It specifies CASSIGSKGGYTF. Combining the CDR3 with reference TRBV2 and TRBJ1-2 gives the whole variable domain EPEVTQTPSHQVTQMGQEVILRCVPISNHLYFYWYRQILGQKVEFLVSFYNNEISEKSEIFDDQFSVERPDGSNFTLKIRSTKLEDSAMYFCASSIGSKGGYTFGSGTRLTVV.

This chain connects TRBV12-3 or TRBV12-4 to TRBJ2-7; 10 bases line up with TRBD2. The CDR3 consists of 14 residues. V lost 6 bases to trimming and J lost 2 bases; unmatched junction nucleotides: 4. CDR3 protein: CASRHLAGAYEQYF. The CDR3 coding sequence is TGTGCCAGCAGGCACCTAGCGGGGGCCTACGAGCAGTACTTC.

This clonotype was seen a few times. CDR3 amino acids: CASTAGALNTEAFF. The DNA for the CDR3 is TGTGCCAGCACCGCAGGGGCATTGAACACTGAAGCTTTCTTT. V and J are TRBV7-2 and TRBJ1-1; perhaps TRBD1 as D (6 bases). The CDR3 covers 14 residues. The V end lost 7 bases, the J end lost 0 bases, and 12 bases lay between the germline ends. The V gene's germline CDR1 is SGHTA and CDR2 FQGNSA.

There are many counts of this clonotype. The chain links TRBV20-1 to TRBJ2-1; either TRBD1 or TRBD2 may fit D (5 bases each). Trimming stripped 5 bases from V and 0 bases from J, with 14 bases between. The CDR3 is made up of 15 amino acids. CDR1 and CDR2 from the germline V gene are DFQATT and SNEGSKA (reference sequence). The DNA for the CDR3 is TGCAGTGCTTCCCCGCCGGGGACCTCCTACAATGAGCAGTTCTTC. Translation: CSASPPGTSYNEQFF.

CDR3 in DNA: TGCAGCGTTGAGAAGAGGACTGAAGCTTTCTTT. Translating gives CSVEKRTEAFF. J is TRBJ1-1 and V is TRBV29-1; D is unresolved. Germline V gene lookup returns CDR1 SQVTM and CDR2 ANQGSEA. The CDR3 length is 11 residues. Trimming pared 3 bases from V and 5 bases from J, leaving 7 bases between.

This clonotype came up a few times. The genes are TRBV7-2 and TRBJ2-1; D remains ambiguous. The CDR3 is made up of 11 amino acids. V lost 2 bases and J lost 9, with 5 bases in between. Germline CDR1 and CDR2: SGHTA and FQGNSA. CDR3 loop: CASSLLAEQFF. CDR3 bases: TGTGCCAGCAGCTTATTGGCTGAGCAGTTCTTC.

This clonotype was recorded a few times. V is TRBV12-3 or TRBV12-4 and J is TRBJ2-5; 8 nucleotides line up with TRBD1. J lost 5 bases, V lost 5 bases, and 7 bases had no gene match. There are 14 residues in the CDR3. The CDR3 loop reads CASSPTGVGETQYF. DNA of the CDR3: TGTGCCAGCAGTCCGACAGGGGTCGGGGAGACCCAGTACTTC.

This clonotype has a count of ten or more. The chain has TRBV18 and TRBJ1-3; unclear D gene. V lost 2 bases, J lost 0 bases, and 8 bases lay in between. The CDR3 runs to 15 residues. Germline assignment: CDR1 KGHSH and CDR2 LQKENI. CDR3 sequence reads: CASSPISGSGNTIYF. In DNA form, the CDR3 reads TGTGCCAGCTCACCAATCTCTGGCTCTGGAAACACCATATATTTT.

Only a few counts were recorded for this clonotype. The rearrangement joins TRBV7-2 to TRBJ2-1; perhaps TRBD2 as D (5 bases). The CDR3 length is 15 residues. The germline gives CDR1 SGHTA, CDR2 FQGNSA. Trimming stripped 1 base from V and 0 bases from J, with 7 bases between. The CDR3 sequence: CASSLGTASYNEQFF. DNA for the CDR3: TGTGCCAGCAGCTTAGGGACTGCCTCCTACAATGAGCAGTTCTTC.

This clonotype was detected a few times. The chain recombines TRBV5-5 with TRBJ2-2; D might be TRBD1 (6 bases). The ends were cut back, 0 bases at V and 3 bases at J, with 9 bases in the middle. CDR3 length: 15 amino acids. Looked up from germline, CDR1 is SGHKS and CDR2 is YYEKEE (reference sequence). CDR3 loop: CASSLAGVYTGELFF. As DNA, the CDR3 is TGTGCCAGCAGCTTGGCAGGGGTCTACACCGGGGAGCTGTTTTTT. Combining the CDR3 with reference TRBV5-5 and TRBJ2-2 gives the whole variable domain DAGVTQSPTHLIKTRGQQVTLRCSPISGHKSVSWYQQVLGQGPQFIFQYYEKEERGRGNFPDRFSARQFPNYSSELNVNALLLGDSALYLCASSLAGVYTGELFFGEGSRLTVL.

There are many counts of this clonotype. The genes are TRBV6-6 and TRBJ1-1; maybe TRBD1 (5 bases). V shed 6 bases and J shed 0 bases, with 20 bases lying between them. Germline V gene sequence: CDR1 MNHNY, CDR2 SVGAGI (reference sequence). The CDR3 loop spans 17 amino acids. The CDR3 bases are TGTGCCAGCAGCCGCAGGGACTCCGCCATTTTGAACACTGAAGCTTTCTTT. As protein: CASSRRDSAILNTEAFF.

This clonotype has a handful of counts. The chain employs TRBV28 and TRBJ1-4; D call uncertain. The germline V gene has CDR1 MDHEN and CDR2 SYDVKM. Trimming shortened V by 4 bases and J by 8 bases, and 5 bases separated the two germline ends. This CDR3 is built from 11 residues. In DNA, the CDR3 is TGTGCCAGCAGTTCGATCGAAAAACTGTTTTTT. This sequence encodes CASSSIEKLFF.

The chain has TRBV7-2 and TRBJ2-1; no definite D call. This CDR3 comprises 13 residues. V lost 0 bases and J 7 bases, leaving 7 bases between the germline ends. Germline CDR1 reads SGHTA; CDR2 reads FQGNSA. The CDR3 region has the DNA TGTGCCAGCAGCTTAGCGAATGGGAATGAGCAGTTCTTC. This gives the protein CASSLANGNEQFF.

The chain couples TRBV2 to TRBJ2-1; the D is unclear. The germline CDR1 and CDR2 sequences are SNHLY and FYNNEI. V was shortened by 4 bases and J by 7 bases, with 5 bases between the two germline ends. This CDR3 is 11 amino acids long. In DNA form, the CDR3 reads TGTGCCAGCAGTGTGGAGAATGAGCAGTTCTTC. It yields the protein CASSVENEQFF.

The table lists this clonotype with many counts. The genes are TRBV7-2 and TRBJ1-4, with D maybe TRBD1 (6 bases). The V end was cut by 5 bases, the J end by 4 bases, with 14 bases between. The CDR3 length is 15 residues. Germline CDR1 is SGHTA and CDR2 is FQGNSA. Here the CDR3 reads CASSSPGHHNEKLFF. The DNA for the CDR3 is TGTGCCAGCAGCAGCCCGGGACACCATAATGAAAAACTGTTTTTT.